This TCR beta chain was recovered during a study of blood T cell repertoires in COVID-19. Background on the study: Specimens from acute and convalescent COVID-19 originated in the United States, Italy and Spain.

The method was immunoSEQ multiplex PCR; TCRdb's version includes in-frame clones alone and lacks a portion of them. Among around 200,000 clones listed, roughly 90% were seen once. This clone was seen once. This CDR3 contains 14 residues. Trimming shortened V by 2 bases and J by 6 bases, and 13 bases separated the two germline ends. Germline V gene sequence: CDR1 SEHNR, CDR2 FQNEAQ (reference sequence). This TCR came from a man over 45 with acute or convalescent COVID-19. This chain joins TRBV7-9 and TRBJ1-2, with D maybe TRBD1 (6 bases). The material sequenced was peripheral blood. The CDR3 loop is CASSLFRGADGYTF. CDR3 bases: TGTGCCAGCAGCTTATTTCGGGGGGCGGATGGCTACACCTTC.